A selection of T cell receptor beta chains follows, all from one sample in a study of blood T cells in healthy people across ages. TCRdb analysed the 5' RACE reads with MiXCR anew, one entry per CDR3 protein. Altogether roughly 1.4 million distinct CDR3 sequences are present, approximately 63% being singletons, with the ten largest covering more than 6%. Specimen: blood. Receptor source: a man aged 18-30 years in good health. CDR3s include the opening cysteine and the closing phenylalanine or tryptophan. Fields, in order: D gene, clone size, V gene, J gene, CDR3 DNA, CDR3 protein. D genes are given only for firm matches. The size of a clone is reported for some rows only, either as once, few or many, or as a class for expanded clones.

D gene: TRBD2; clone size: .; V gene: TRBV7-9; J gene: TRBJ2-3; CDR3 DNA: TGTGCCAGCAGCTTAGGCACGGGAGGGCCCCCAGATACGCAGTATTTT; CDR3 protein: CASSLGTGGPPDTQYF
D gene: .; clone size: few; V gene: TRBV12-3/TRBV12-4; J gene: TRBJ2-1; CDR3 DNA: TGTGCCAGCAGTCCCAGGGTCACAACCTACAATGAGCAGTTCTTC; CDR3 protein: CASSPRVTTYNEQFF
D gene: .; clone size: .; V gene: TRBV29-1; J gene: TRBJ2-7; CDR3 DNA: TGCAGCGTTGATGGCGGGACCGGCTACGAGCAGTACTTC; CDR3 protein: CSVDGGTGYEQYF
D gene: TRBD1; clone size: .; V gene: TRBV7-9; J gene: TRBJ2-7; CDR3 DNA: TGTGCCAGCAACCCGGGAATTTTCCCGGGACAGGACCAACGCTCCTACGAGCAGTACTTC; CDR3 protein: CASNPGIFPGQDQRSYEQYF
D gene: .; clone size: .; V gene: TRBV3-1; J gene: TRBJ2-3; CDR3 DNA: TGTGCCAGCAGCCAAGAGGTCACAGTAGATACGCAGTATTTT; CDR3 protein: CASSQEVTVDTQYF
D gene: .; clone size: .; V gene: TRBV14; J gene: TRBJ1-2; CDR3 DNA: TGTGCCAGCTCCTACGGGGGAATTCTCTATGGCTACACCTTC; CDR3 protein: CASSYGGILYGYTF
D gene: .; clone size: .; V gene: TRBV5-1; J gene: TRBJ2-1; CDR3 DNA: TGCGCCAGCAGCTTGGACAGAGGGGGTTCCAATGAGCAGTTCTTC; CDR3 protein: CASSLDRGGSNEQFF
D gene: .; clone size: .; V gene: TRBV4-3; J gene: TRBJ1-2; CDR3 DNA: TGCGCCAGCAGCCAAGCCCCTGGGACATCTAACTATGGCTACACCTTC; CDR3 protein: CASSQAPGTSNYGYTF
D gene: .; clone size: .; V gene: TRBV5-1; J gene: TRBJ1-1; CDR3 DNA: TGCGCCAGCAGCTTGAGTCTGGGCCCGAACACTGAAGCTTTCTTT; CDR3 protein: CASSLSLGPNTEAFF
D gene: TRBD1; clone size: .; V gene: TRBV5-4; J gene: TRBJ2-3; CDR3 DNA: TGTGCCAGCAGCAGCCCGTCCCGGGACAGGGCTTTAACGCCTAGCACAGATACGCAGTATTTT; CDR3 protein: CASSSPSRDRALTPSTDTQYF
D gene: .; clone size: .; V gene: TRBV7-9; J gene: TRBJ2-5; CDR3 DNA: TGTGCCAGCAGCTTAGTTTGGGCTGGGGAGACCCAGTACTTC; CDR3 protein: CASSLVWAGETQYF
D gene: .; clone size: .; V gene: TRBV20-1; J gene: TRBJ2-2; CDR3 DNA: TGCAGTGCTAGAGATGGGTTCGCGAACACCGGGGAGCTGTTTTTT; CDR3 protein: CSARDGFANTGELFF
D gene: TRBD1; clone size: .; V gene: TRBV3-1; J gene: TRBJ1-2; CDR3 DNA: TGTGCCAGCAGCCAACCGACAGGGAGGTATGGCTACACCTTC; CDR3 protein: CASSQPTGRYGYTF
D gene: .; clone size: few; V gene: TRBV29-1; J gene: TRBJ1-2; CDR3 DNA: TGCAGCGTTGGAGGGGTCCAGAACGGCTACACCTTC; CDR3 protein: CSVGGVQNGYTF